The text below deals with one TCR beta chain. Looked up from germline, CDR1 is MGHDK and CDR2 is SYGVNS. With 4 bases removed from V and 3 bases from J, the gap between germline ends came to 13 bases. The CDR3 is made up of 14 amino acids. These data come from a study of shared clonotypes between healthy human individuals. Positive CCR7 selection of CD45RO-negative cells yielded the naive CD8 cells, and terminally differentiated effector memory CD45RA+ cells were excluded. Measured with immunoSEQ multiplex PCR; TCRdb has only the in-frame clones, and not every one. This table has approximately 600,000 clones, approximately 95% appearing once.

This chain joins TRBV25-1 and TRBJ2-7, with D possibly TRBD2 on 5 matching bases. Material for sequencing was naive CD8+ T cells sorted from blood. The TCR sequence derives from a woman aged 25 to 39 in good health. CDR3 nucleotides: TGTGCCAGCAGTGCCGTCCTAGCTGGCTACGAGCAGTACTTC. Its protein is CASSAVLAGYEQYF.